This T cell receptor beta chain came from a study of blood T cell repertoires in COVID-19. Study-level information: Whether acute or convalescent, the COVID-19 samples came from the United States, Italy and Spain. Sources were T cells, B-cell-depleted T cells, or PBMCs; the material itself was cDNA or gDNA.

This clone was seen more than once but under ten times. Germline-derived CDR1 and CDR2 are KGHSH and LQKENI. This CDR3 is 13 amino acids long. The ends were cut back, 8 bases at V and 0 bases at J, with 8 bases in the middle. The authors' processing: Using reference gene primer amplification, nucleated cell counts were estimated. TCRdb's copy holds only in-frame clones and misses some; the assay was immunoSEQ multiplex PCR. For V, J and clone size, that table is used; D and trimming come from the DNA. The table lists tens of thousands of clones, roughly 88% of them singletons. V usage is TRBV18 and J usage is TRBJ1-5; no firm D call. The sequence came from a human donor in a cohort sampled during active COVID-19. Source material: peripheral blood. As DNA, the CDR3 is TGTGCCAGCCGAAAGAGTAGCAATCAGCCCCAGCATTTT. Protein product: CASRKSSNQPQHF.